This T cell receptor (beta chain) was recovered during a study of shared clonotypes between healthy human individuals. Study-level background: A donor's plate count was three for CD4 naive and three for CD4 memory; CD8 naive had two and CD8 memory one.

Germline CDR1 reads LGHNA; CDR2 reads YSLEER. There are 16 residues in the CDR3. Trimming stripped 0 bases from V and 2 bases from J, with 10 bases between. Naive CD8 isolation took CD45RO-negative cells positively selected for CCR7 and excluded terminally differentiated effector memory CD45RA+ cells. Only one count was recorded for this clone. TCRdb keeps only in-frame clones here, not all; method: immunoSEQ multiplex PCR. The table shows approximately 1.9 million clones, with just over 90% occurring only once. The chain couples TRBV4-3 to TRBJ1-4; D unresolved. Sequencing was done on a sample of naive CD8+ T cells from PBMCs. This TCR was recovered from a man aged 18 to 30 in good health. Some clones in this sample may be carry-over from other donors' samples. The CDR3 region is CASSQDRAPTNEKLFF. The CDR3 DNA reads as TGCGCCAGCAGCCAAGATCGGGCCCCGACTAATGAAAAACTGTTTTTT.